The 6 T cell receptor beta chains listed next were all sequenced from one sample in a study of CD8 T cells in Susac syndrome. Random hexamers primed reverse transcription of about 0.5 to 1 ug RNA. Using its own MiXCR run on the immunoSEQ multiplex PCR reads, TCRdb lists one record per CDR3 protein. This sample has about 300,000 distinct CDR3 sequences, with approximately 90% found just once. Specimen: CD8+ T cells from PBMCs. These receptors were taken from a human donor with multiple sclerosis.

Notes on this clonotype: Germline and junction disagree at one end, which may indicate a read error. This chain uses TRBV15 with TRBJ2-2, with 16 bases matching TRBD2. The V gene's germline CDR1 is LNHNV and CDR2 YYDKDF (reference sequence). This CDR3 spans 18 amino acids. The CDR3 loop is CATSRGTSGRAKTGELFF. CDR3 sequence (DNA): TGTGCCACCAGCAGGGGGACTAGCGGGAGGGCGAAAACCGGGGAGCTGTTTTTT.

V is TRBV11-2 and J is TRBJ2-1; D is unresolved. V dropped 2 bases and J dropped 0 bases, with 8 bases sitting between them. The CDR3 runs to 15 residues. Germline V gene lookup returns CDR1 SGHAT and CDR2 FQNNGV. The CDR3 spells CASSLSAYSYNEQFF. The CDR3 DNA follows: TGTGCCAGCAGCTTATCGGCTTACTCCTACAATGAGCAGTTCTTC.

This rearrangement joins TRBV6-5 to TRBJ2-3, with D perhaps matching TRBD1 or TRBD2 (5 bases each). Germline V gene lookup returns CDR1 MNHEY and CDR2 SVGAGI. The V end lost 2 bases, the J end lost 2 bases, and 14 bases lay between the germline ends. This CDR3 has 16 residues. CDR3 loop: CASSYLAGTATDTQYF. In DNA form, the CDR3 reads TGTGCCAGCAGTTACCTAGCCGGGACCGCCACAGATACGCAGTATTTT.

The chain joins TRBV6-6 to TRBJ2-5; D is possibly TRBD2 (6 bases). V was pared by 6 bases and J by 1 base, with 18 bases between. CDR3 length: 16 amino acids. Per germline, CDR1 MNHNY and CDR2 SVGAGI (reference sequence). The CDR3, as DNA: TGTGCCAGCAGCCAACTTGGAGGGGTGACCCAAGAGACCCAGTACTTC. Translating gives CASSQLGGVTQETQYF.

The chain has TRBV4-3 and TRBJ2-7; no reliable D call. Trimming stripped 0 bases from V and 2 bases from J, with 8 bases between. The CDR3 runs 14 residues. Germline V lookup: CDR1 LGHNA, CDR2 YSLEER. The CDR3 sequence is CASSQDPRAYEQYF. CDR3 bases: TGCGCCAGCAGCCAAGATCCCCGGGCCTACGAGCAGTACTTC.

This clonotype appeared a single time. The chain couples TRBV28 to TRBJ1-2; D unclear. V was pared by 2 bases and J by 0 bases, with 10 bases between. Germline CDR1 MDHEN, CDR2 SYDVKM. The CDR3 has 15 residues. In nucleotides, the CDR3 is TGTGCCAGCAGTTTACGGGCCTCAGCTAACTATGGCTACACCTTC. Translation: CASSLRASANYGYTF.